This T cell receptor beta chain came from a study of shared clonotypes between healthy human individuals. Study observations and caveats: Tissues were not sampled, only blood, and their repertoires likely differ.

For this clone: What it binds is not known.

Data came from immunoSEQ multiplex PCR; TCRdb stores just in-frame clones and leaves some out. The table lists 2 million to 2.5 million clones, 93% of them singletons. Caucasian adults residing in Nashville, Tennessee made up all the donors. The germline gives CDR1 MNHEY, CDR2 SMNVEV (reference sequence). This CDR3 spans 15 amino acids. V dropped 4 bases and J dropped 8; count of bases not matched to a gene: 9. The sequenced material came from naive CD4+ T cells from PBMCs. Indicated subset: CD45RA+ positively selected. V usage is TRBV27 and J usage is TRBJ2-1; 9 bases align to TRBD1. This clonotype was sampled from a man between 18 and 35 years old in good health. Some clones in this sample may be carry-over from other donors' samples. CDR3 sequence (DNA): TGTGCCAGCAGTTCCCAATACAGGGGGCTCGATGAGCAGTTCTTC. Amino acid sequence: CASSSQYRGLDEQFF.